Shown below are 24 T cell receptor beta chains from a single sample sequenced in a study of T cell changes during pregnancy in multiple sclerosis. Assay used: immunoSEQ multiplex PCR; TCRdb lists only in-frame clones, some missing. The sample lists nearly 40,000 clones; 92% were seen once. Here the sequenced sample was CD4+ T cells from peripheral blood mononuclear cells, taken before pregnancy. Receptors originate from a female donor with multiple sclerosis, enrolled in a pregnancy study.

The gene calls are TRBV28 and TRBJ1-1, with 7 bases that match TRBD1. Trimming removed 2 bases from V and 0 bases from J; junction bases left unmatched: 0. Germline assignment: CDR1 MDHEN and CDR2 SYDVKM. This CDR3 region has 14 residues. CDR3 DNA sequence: TGTGCCAGCAGTTTAGGGACAGTGAACACTGAAGCTTTCTTT. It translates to CASSLGTVNTEAFF.

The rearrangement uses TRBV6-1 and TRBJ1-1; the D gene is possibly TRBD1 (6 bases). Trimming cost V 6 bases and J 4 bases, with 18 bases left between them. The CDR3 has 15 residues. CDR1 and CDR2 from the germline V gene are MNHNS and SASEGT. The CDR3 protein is CASRAQDSPGTEAFF. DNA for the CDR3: TGTGCCAGCAGGGCCCAGGACAGCCCGGGCACTGAAGCTTTCTTT.

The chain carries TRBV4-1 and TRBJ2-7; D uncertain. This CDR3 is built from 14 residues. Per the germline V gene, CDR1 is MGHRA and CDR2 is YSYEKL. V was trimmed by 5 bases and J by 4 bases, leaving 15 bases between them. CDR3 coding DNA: TGCGCCAGCAGCTACCGGGTCCTAACGTACGAGCAGTACTTC. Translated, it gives CASSYRVLTYEQYF.

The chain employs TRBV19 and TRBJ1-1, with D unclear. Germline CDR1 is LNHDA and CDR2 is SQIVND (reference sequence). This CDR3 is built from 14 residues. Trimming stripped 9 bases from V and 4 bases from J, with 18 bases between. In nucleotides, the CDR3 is TGTGCCAGCAACGCCAAGATAACTTCCACTGAAGCTTTCTTT. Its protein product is CASNAKITSTEAFF.

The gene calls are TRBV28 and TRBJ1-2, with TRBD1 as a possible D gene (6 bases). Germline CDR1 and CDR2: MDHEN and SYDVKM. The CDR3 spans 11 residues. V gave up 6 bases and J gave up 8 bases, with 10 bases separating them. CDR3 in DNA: TGTGCCAGCAGCTATCAGGGGGGCTACACCTTC. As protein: CASSYQGGYTF.

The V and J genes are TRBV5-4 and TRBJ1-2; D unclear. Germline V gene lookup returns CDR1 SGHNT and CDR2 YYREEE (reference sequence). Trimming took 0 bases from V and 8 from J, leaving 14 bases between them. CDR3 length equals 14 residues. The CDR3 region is CASSLVFGDGGYTF. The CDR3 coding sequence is TGTGCCAGCAGCTTGGTCTTCGGGGATGGAGGCTACACCTTC.

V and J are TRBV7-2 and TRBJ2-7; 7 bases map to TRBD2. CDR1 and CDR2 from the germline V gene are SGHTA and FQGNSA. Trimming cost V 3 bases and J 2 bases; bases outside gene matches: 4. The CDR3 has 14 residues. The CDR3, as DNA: TGTGCCAGCAGCTTCGGGGGAGGGCCCTACGAGCAGTACTTC. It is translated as CASSFGGGPYEQYF.

CDR3 sequence reads: CASSSRGISEAFF. In DNA form, the CDR3 reads TGTGCCAGCAGTTCACGAGGGATATCAGAAGCTTTCTTT. The chain links TRBV27 to TRBJ1-1; the D is unclear. V lost 4 bases to trimming and J lost 8 bases, with 14 bases between them. This CDR3 spans 13 amino acids. Germline-derived CDR1 and CDR2 are MNHEY and SMNVEV (reference sequence).

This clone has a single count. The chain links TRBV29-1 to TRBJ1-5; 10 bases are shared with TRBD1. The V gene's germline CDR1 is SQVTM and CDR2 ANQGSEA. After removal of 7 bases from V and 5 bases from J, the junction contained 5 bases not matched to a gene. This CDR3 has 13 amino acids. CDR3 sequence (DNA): TGCAGCGCTCGAGGGACAGGGGATCAGCCCCAGCATTTT. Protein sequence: CSARGTGDQPQHF.

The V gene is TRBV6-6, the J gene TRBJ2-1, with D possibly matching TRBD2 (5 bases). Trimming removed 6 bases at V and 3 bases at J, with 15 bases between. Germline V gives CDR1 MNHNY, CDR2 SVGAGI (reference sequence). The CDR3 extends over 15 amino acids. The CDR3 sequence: CASSRTSNRYNEQFF. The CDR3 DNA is TGTGCCAGCAGCCGAACTAGTAATCGCTACAATGAGCAGTTCTTC.

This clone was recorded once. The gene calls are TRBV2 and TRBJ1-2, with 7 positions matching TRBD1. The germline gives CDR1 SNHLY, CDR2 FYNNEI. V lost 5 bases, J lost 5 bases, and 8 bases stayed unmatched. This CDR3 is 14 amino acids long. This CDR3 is CASSFRQGSYGYTF. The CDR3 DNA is TGTGCCAGCAGTTTCAGACAGGGCTCATATGGCTACACCTTC.

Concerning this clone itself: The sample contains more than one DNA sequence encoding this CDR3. The CDR3 DNA reads TGCGCCAGCAGCTTGGTACAGACGAACACCGGGGAGCTGTTTTTT. This translates into CASSLVQTNTGELFF. The V and J genes are TRBV5-1 and TRBJ2-2; D is unclear. The germline V gene encodes CDR1 SGHRS and CDR2 YFSETQ. The CDR3 sequence is 15 residues long. V was trimmed by 0 bases and J by 0 bases, leaving 6 bases between them.

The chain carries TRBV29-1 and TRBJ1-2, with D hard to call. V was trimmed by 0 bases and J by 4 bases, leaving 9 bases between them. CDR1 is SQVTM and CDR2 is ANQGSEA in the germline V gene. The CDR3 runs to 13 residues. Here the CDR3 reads CSVEDSGSYGYTF. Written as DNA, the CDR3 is TGCAGCGTTGAAGATTCAGGCTCCTATGGCTACACCTTC.

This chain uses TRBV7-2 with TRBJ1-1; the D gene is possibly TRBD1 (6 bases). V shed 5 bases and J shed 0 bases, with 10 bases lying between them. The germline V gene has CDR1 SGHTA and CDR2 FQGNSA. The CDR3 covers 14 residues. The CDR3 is CASSRQVMNTEAFF. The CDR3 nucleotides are TGTGCCAGCAGCAGACAGGTGATGAACACTGAAGCTTTCTTT.

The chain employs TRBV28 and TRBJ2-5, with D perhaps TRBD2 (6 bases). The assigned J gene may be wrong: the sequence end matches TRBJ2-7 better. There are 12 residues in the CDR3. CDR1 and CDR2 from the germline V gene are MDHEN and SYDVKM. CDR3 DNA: TGTGCCAGCGCCAGGGCGGGGAACGAGCAGTACTTC. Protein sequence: CASARAGNEQYF.

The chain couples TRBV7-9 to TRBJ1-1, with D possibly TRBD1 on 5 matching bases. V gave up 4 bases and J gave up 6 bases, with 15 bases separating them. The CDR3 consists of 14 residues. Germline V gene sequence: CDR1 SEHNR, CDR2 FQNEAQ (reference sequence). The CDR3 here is CASSWGGLRSEAFF. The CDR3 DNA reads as TGTGCCAGCAGCTGGGGGGGACTCCGCTCTGAAGCTTTCTTT.

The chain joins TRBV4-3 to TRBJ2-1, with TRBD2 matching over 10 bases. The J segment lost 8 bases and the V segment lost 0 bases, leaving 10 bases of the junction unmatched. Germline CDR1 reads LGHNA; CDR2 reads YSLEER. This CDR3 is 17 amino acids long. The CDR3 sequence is CASSQEGVIAGGDEQFF. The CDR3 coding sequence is TGCGCCAGCAGCCAAGAAGGAGTGATAGCGGGAGGCGATGAGCAGTTCTTC.

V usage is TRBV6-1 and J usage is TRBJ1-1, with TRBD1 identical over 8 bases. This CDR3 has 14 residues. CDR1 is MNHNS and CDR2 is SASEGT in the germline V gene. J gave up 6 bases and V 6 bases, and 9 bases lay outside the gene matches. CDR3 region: CASREQGVFAEAFF. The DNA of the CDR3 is TGTGCCAGCAGGGAACAGGGGGTGTTCGCTGAAGCTTTCTTT.

The CDR3 loop is CAISATSTGELFF. CDR3 DNA sequence: TGTGCCATCAGTGCGACAAGCACCGGGGAGCTGTTTTTT. This chain links TRBV10-3 with TRBJ2-2; no clear D gene. This CDR3 has 13 residues. Germline CDR1 reads ENHRY; CDR2 reads SYGVKD. V was clipped by 4 bases and J by 4 bases, with 7 bases between them.

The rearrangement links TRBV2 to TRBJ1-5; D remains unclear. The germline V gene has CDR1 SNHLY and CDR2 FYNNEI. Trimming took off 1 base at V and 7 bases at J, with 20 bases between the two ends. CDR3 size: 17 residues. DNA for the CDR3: TGTGCCAGCAGTGAAGAGTTTGAGTGGGCCACCGCCCAGCCCCAGCATTTT. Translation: CASSEEFEWATAQPQHF.

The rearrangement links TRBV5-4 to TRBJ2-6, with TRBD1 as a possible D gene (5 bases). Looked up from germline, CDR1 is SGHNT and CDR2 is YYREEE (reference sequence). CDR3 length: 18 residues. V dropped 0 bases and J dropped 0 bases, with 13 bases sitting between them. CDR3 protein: CASSLAGKSFSGANVLTF. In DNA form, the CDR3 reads TGTGCCAGCAGCTTGGCAGGGAAGTCGTTCTCTGGGGCCAACGTCCTGACTTTC.

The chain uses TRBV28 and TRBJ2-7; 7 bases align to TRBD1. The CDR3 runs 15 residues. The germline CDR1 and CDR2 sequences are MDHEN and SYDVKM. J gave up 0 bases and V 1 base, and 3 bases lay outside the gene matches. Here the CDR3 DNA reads TGTGCCAGCAGTTTATCCCACAGGGGCTCCTACGAGCAGTACTTC. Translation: CASSLSHRGSYEQYF. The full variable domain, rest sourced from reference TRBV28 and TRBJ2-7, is DVKVTQSSRYLVKRTGEKVFLECVQDMDHENMFWYRQDPGLGLRLIYFSYDVKMKEKGDIPEGYSVSREKKERFSLILESASTNQTSMYLCASSLSHRGSYEQYFGPGTRLTVT.

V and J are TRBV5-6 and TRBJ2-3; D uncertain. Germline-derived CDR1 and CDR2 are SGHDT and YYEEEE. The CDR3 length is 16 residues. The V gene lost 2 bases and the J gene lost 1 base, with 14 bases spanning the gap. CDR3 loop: CASSFLALLRTDTQYF. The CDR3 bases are TGTGCCAGCAGCTTTTTAGCTCTACTTCGCACAGATACGCAGTATTTT.

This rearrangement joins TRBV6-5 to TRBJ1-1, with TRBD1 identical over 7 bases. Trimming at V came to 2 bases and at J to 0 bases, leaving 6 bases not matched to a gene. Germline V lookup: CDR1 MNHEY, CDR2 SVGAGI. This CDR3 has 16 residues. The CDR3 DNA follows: TGTGCCAGCAGTTACCACAGGGGAAATATGAACACTGAAGCTTTCTTT. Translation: CASSYHRGNMNTEAFF.